The 18 T cell receptor beta chains below come from one sample, sequenced in a study of metastatic and nonmetastatic thyroid tumors. TCRdb redid the clone calls on the PCR reads using MiXCR. The table records 15,000 or so clones, roughly 26% of them present only once. Treatment of any kind had been given to no patient before thyroid surgery. What was sequenced was adjacent normal tissue. Every receptor here comes from a female donor with papillary thyroid cancer or a benign thyroid nodule (not recorded which). Some clones in this sample may be carry-over from other donors' samples.

This rearrangement joins TRBV20-1 to TRBJ1-4; D unclear. V lost 3 bases to trimming and J lost 4 bases, with 6 bases between them. The V gene's germline CDR1 is DFQATT and CDR2 SNEGSKA (reference sequence). The CDR3 loop spans 12 amino acids. CDR3 DNA: TGCAGTGCTAGGCCAGTTAATGAAAAACTGTTTTTT. Its translation is CSARPVNEKLFF.

This clone was observed a handful of times. This sequence joins TRBV11-1 and TRBJ2-1; D possibly corresponds to TRBD2 (6 bases). Germline V CDR1 and CDR2: SGHAT, FQDESV (reference sequence). Trimming shortened V by 5 bases and J by 3 bases, and 17 bases separated the two germline ends. The CDR3 has 16 residues. The CDR3 spells CASSGRVGRVYNEQFF. CDR3 DNA: TGTGCCAGCAGCGGGCGGGTCGGGAGAGTCTACAATGAGCAGTTCTTC. The entire variable domain, with the rest obtained from reference TRBV11-1 and TRBJ2-1, is as follows: EAEVAQSPRYKITEKSQAVAFWCDPISGHATLYWYRQILGQGPELLVQFQDESVVDDSQLPKDRFSAERLKGVDSTLKIQPAELGDSAMYLCASSGRVGRVYNEQFFGPGTRLTVL.

This clone was seen a handful of times. The germline gene is not matched at one end of the junction; a read error may be the cause. The rearrangement uses TRBV2 and TRBJ1-2, with D maybe TRBD1 (5 bases). The CDR3 covers 15 residues. Germline V lookup: CDR1 SNHLY, CDR2 FYNNEI. The CDR3: CASREERDHFYGYTF. DNA of the CDR3: TGTGCCAGCAGGGAAGAGAGGGACCACTTCTATGGCTACACCTTC. Filled out from reference TRBV2 and TRBJ1-2, the complete variable domain reads EPEVTQTPSHQVTQMGQEVILRCVPISNHLYFYWYRQILGQKVEFLVSFYNNEISEKSEIFDDQFSVERPDGSNFTLKIRSTKLEDSAMYFCASREERDHFYGYTFGSGTRLTVV.

In DNA, the CDR3 is TGTGCCAGCAGTTTAAGACAGACTAATTCACCCCTCCACTTT. Residues: CASSLRQTNSPLHF. The V gene is TRBV12-3 or TRBV12-4, the J gene TRBJ1-6; the D gene is possibly TRBD1 (5 bases). This CDR3 has 14 amino acids. V lost 2 bases to trimming and J lost 6 bases, with 8 bases between them.

This rearrangement joins TRBV5-1 to TRBJ2-1; 8 bases are shared with TRBD2. The CDR3 contains 15 residues. Germline CDR1 and CDR2: SGHRS and YFSETQ. The trim removed 2 bases at V and 9 bases at J, leaving 10 bases unmatched. Here the CDR3 reads CASSFYSGGPGEQFF. The CDR3 nucleotides are TGCGCCAGCAGCTTCTACTCGGGAGGGCCGGGTGAGCAGTTCTTC.

The chain combines TRBV2 with TRBJ1-1; D possibly corresponds to TRBD1 (5 bases). The CDR3 is made up of 14 amino acids. Per germline, CDR1 SNHLY and CDR2 FYNNEI. V lost 1 base and J 3 bases, leaving 9 bases between the germline ends. CDR3: CASSEDRRDTEAFF. Here the CDR3 DNA reads TGTGCCAGCAGTGAAGACAGGCGGGACACTGAAGCTTTCTTT.

J is TRBJ2-2 and V is TRBV11-1; 7 nucleotides match TRBD1. The CDR3 totals 13 residues. V gave up 5 bases and J gave up 6 bases; unmatched junction bases: 3. Germline-derived CDR1 and CDR2 are SGHAT and FQDESV (reference sequence). CDR3 sequence reads: CASSRTGAGELFF. The CDR3 DNA follows: TGTGCCAGCAGCCGTACAGGGGCCGGGGAGCTGTTTTTT.

Within the sample, this clone is medium-sized. The chain is built from TRBV20-1 and TRBJ2-5; TRBD1 agrees at 11 bases. This CDR3 has 15 amino acids. Per the germline V gene, CDR1 is DFQATT and CDR2 is SNEGSKA (reference sequence). The junction had 6 bases not matched to a gene; V was cut back by 1 base and J by 5 bases. The DNA of the CDR3 is TGCAGTGCTAGAGGCGGACAGGGGGCAGGGGAGACCCAGTACTTC. Its protein product is CSARGGQGAGETQYF.

V and J are TRBV5-1 and TRBJ2-2; no reliable D call. This CDR3 is 15 amino acids long. Germline assignment: CDR1 SGHRS and CDR2 YFSETQ. Trimming took off 4 bases at V and 6 bases at J, with 16 bases between the two ends. CDR3 nucleotides: TGCGCCAGCAGCCCTGAAATTATTTACGCCGGGGAGCTGTTTTTT. This sequence encodes CASSPEIIYAGELFF.

The chain is built from TRBV5-1 and TRBJ2-1; 8 nucleotides line up with TRBD1. Germline V gene data show CDR1 as SGHRS and CDR2 as YFSETQ. V dropped 4 bases and J dropped 2; count of bases not matched to a gene: 5. The CDR3 contains 15 residues. The CDR3 region is CASSLTGEAYNEQFF. CDR3 nucleotides: TGCGCCAGCAGCCTGACAGGGGAGGCCTACAATGAGCAGTTCTTC.

This clone showed up just a few times. The gene calls are TRBV6-1 and TRBJ2-2; weak D call: TRBD2 (5 bases). The CDR3 extends over 14 amino acids. From germline, CDR1 is MNHNS and CDR2 SASEGT. The V end was cut by 5 bases, the J end by 2 bases, with 9 bases between. The CDR3 loop reads CASSPEGNTGELFF. As DNA, the CDR3 is TGTGCCAGCAGTCCCGAGGGAAACACCGGGGAGCTGTTTTTT.

This clone was counted only a few times. The CDR3 loop is CASSEDSGSSYEQYF. The CDR3 coding sequence is TGTGCCAGCAGTGAAGATAGCGGGAGCTCCTACGAGCAGTACTTC. V gene TRBV6-1 combines with J gene TRBJ2-7; 9 nucleotides agree with TRBD2. CDR3 size: 15 residues. Trimming at V came to 1 base and at J to 0 bases, leaving 1 base not matched to a gene. Germline V lookup: CDR1 MNHNS, CDR2 SASEGT.

The chain has TRBV20-1 and TRBJ2-7; tentative D call: TRBD2 (5 bases). Germline loops: CDR1 DFQATT, CDR2 SNEGSKA (reference sequence). This CDR3 region has 14 residues. Trimming left V 0 bases short and J 3 bases short, with 12 bases between. The CDR3 DNA reads TGCAGTGCTAGAGATATGGCGGGCCTCTACGAGCAGTACTTC. Translation: CSARDMAGLYEQYF.

This clone occurred many times. The J gene is TRBJ2-3, the V gene TRBV11-2; 7 positions match TRBD2. This CDR3 spans 14 amino acids. Germline V gives CDR1 SGHAT, CDR2 FQNNGV. J lost 11 bases, V lost 3 bases, and 11 bases had no gene match. The CDR3 loop is CASSLGGGTEGQYF. CDR3 nucleotides: TGTGCCAGCAGCTTGGGGGGAGGGACCGAGGGGCAGTATTTT.

This clone occurred a few times. This chain uses TRBV30 with TRBJ2-2; TRBD2 agrees at 13 bases. Germline trimming cut 8 bases from V and 6 bases from J; bases unmatched to any gene: 0. Germline V gene sequence: CDR1 GTSNPN, CDR2 SVGIG (reference sequence). The CDR3 length is 12 residues. CDR3 region: CAGLAGAGELFF. For the CDR3, the DNA is TGTGCCGGACTAGCGGGAGCCGGGGAGCTGTTTTTT.

The rearrangement joins TRBV27 to TRBJ2-3; TRBD2 aligns across 7 bases. The CDR3 loop spans 13 amino acids. CDR1 is MNHEY, CDR2 SMNVEV, per germline (reference sequence). Losses at the gene ends were 8 bases for V and 4 bases for J; bases not matched to a gene: 6. The CDR3, as DNA: TGTGCCAGCTTTGCGGGAGCTTCAGATACGCAGTATTTT. Translated, it gives CASFAGASDTQYF.

The chain employs TRBV24-1 and TRBJ2-2, with 10 bases matching TRBD2. The germline gives CDR1 KGHDR, CDR2 SFDVKD. V dropped 2 bases and J dropped 3; count of bases not matched to a gene: 8. There are 18 residues in the CDR3. CDR3 nucleotide sequence: TGTGCCACCAGTGATTCCCTTCTAGCGGGGGATTACACCGGGGAGCTGTTTTTT. Translating gives CATSDSLLAGDYTGELFF.

The V and J genes are TRBV5-6 and TRBJ1-2; no reliable D call. CDR3 length: 15 amino acids. V was trimmed by 5 bases and J by 10 bases, leaving 24 bases between them. Germline CDR1 and CDR2: SGHDT and YYEEEE. CDR3 DNA: TGTGCCAGCAGGCAAAAATCGGGAGTAGCGGGGAACTACACCTTC. This encodes CASRQKSGVAGNYTF.